The 29 T cell receptor beta chains below come from one sample, sequenced in a study of CD8 T cells in ankylosing spondylitis. Their target antigens are unknown. TCRdb ran MiXCR on the 5' RACE reads and lists one entry per CDR3 protein. The data contain around 770,000 distinct CDR3 sequences, 12% of them singletons. Notes on the study in general: The study identified a TCR beta motif of several highly homologous variants that appeared characteristic of ankylosing spondylitis blood.

Sequences were obtained from blood, either unsorted or a sorted T cell fraction (not recorded which). These receptors all come from a male donor with ankylosing spondylitis.

In its sample, this clonotype was seen many times. The chain is built from TRBV25-1 and TRBJ2-7, with D uncertain. The CDR3 extends over 13 amino acids. Germline CDR1 reads MGHDK; CDR2 reads SYGVNS. Trimming left V 8 bases short and J 4 bases short, with 15 bases between. CDR3 in DNA: TGTGCCAGCCATGAAAGAGACGGATACGAGCAGTACTTC. It encodes CASHERDGYEQYF.

The gene calls are TRBV18 and TRBJ2-1, with D possibly being TRBD1 or TRBD2 (5 bases each). The CDR3 runs to 13 residues. V lost 3 bases, J lost 8 bases, and 11 bases lay in between. Looked up from germline, CDR1 is KGHSH and CDR2 is LQKENI. This CDR3 reads CASSPRGGHEQFF. The CDR3 DNA reads TGTGCCAGCTCACCGAGGGGTGGCCATGAGCAGTTCTTC.

This clonotype was seen many times. This chain uses TRBV5-1 with TRBJ2-3, with 7 bases that match TRBD1. Germline CDR1 and CDR2: SGHRS and YFSETQ. The CDR3 totals 17 residues. The V and J ends lost 4 bases and 4 bases, in that order; junction bases with no gene match: 15. The CDR3 loop is CASSIAAGTVYADTQYF. The CDR3 bases are TGCGCCAGCAGCATTGCCGCCGGGACAGTCTACGCAGATACGCAGTATTTT.

This clonotype was observed a handful of times. The J gene is TRBJ2-7, the V gene TRBV2; 8 nucleotides match TRBD1. This CDR3 region has 14 residues. Germline CDR1 is SNHLY and CDR2 is FYNNEI. J was trimmed by 2 bases and V by 5 bases; bases with no gene match: 5. CDR3 sequence reads: CASSSTGVAYEQYF. CDR3 coding DNA: TGTGCCAGCAGTTCGACAGGGGTAGCCTACGAGCAGTACTTC.

V gene TRBV7-2 combines with J gene TRBJ2-1; D call uncertain. The CDR3 runs to 13 residues. The V gene lost 7 bases and the J gene lost 6 bases, with 13 bases spanning the gap. CDR1 and CDR2 (germline): SGHTA, FQGNSA. The CDR3 nucleotides read TGTGCCAGCAACCGCTTGGGGTTCAATGAGCAGTTCTTC. The encoded protein is CASNRLGFNEQFF.

This clonotype has ten or more counts. The J gene is TRBJ2-5, the V gene TRBV29-1; D is possibly TRBD1 (6 bases). Between the trimmed V and J ends, which lost 8 bases and 0 bases, there was a span of 13 bases. Germline CDR1 and CDR2: SQVTM and ANQGSEA. The CDR3 runs to 13 residues. The CDR3 region has the DNA TGCAGCTACTCACAGGGACACCAAGAGACCCAGTACTTC. Translation gives CSYSQGHQETQYF.

J is TRBJ1-6 and V is TRBV2, with a possible D match to TRBD1 (6 bases). This CDR3 is built from 14 residues. The V end was cut by 4 bases, the J end by 6 bases, with 10 bases between. CDR1 and CDR2 from the germline V gene are SNHLY and FYNNEI. CDR3 loop: CASSAEQGNSPLHF. CDR3 sequence (DNA): TGTGCCAGCAGTGCTGAACAGGGTAATTCACCCCTCCACTTT.

This clonotype was seen only a few times. CDR3 DNA: TGCGCCAGCAGCTCAGGGAGGTTGGACGGGGCCAACGTCCTGACTTTC. This encodes CASSSGRLDGANVLTF. The chain employs TRBV5-1 and TRBJ2-6, with D possibly matching TRBD2 (6 bases). Germline V lookup: CDR1 SGHRS, CDR2 YFSETQ. With 3 bases removed from V and 4 bases from J, the gap between germline ends came to 14 bases. The CDR3 spans 16 residues.

This clonotype was observed many times. The V call is TRBV27, the J call TRBJ1-1, with a tentative D call TRBD1 (5 bases). Germline CDR1 MNHEY, CDR2 SMNVEV (reference sequence). The V end lost 6 bases, the J end lost 3 bases, and 20 bases lay between the germline ends. The CDR3 loop spans 16 amino acids. The CDR3 is CASRSISRGLDTEAFF. The CDR3 DNA is TGTGCCAGCAGATCAATTTCAAGGGGTTTGGACACTGAAGCTTTCTTT.

This clonotype came up a few times. As DNA, the CDR3 is TGCAGCGTTGAAGTGGGGGCAGGCCTGGGGAGCTACACCTTC. It codes for CSVEVGAGLGSYTF. The J gene is TRBJ1-2, the V gene TRBV29-1; TRBD1 is a possible D gene (6 bases). The ends were cut back, 1 base at V and 9 bases at J, with 18 bases in the middle. This CDR3 is built from 14 residues. CDR1 SQVTM and CDR2 ANQGSEA come from the germline V gene. Full variable domain (remainder filled in from reference TRBV29-1 and TRBJ1-2): SAVISQKPSRDICQRGTSLTIQCQVDSQVTMMFWYRQQPGQSLTLIATANQGSEATYESGFVIDKFPISRPNLTFSTLTVSNMSPEDSSIYLCSVEVGAGLGSYTFGSGTRLTVV.

The rearrangement links TRBV20-1 to TRBJ1-5, with D hard to call. This CDR3 is 10 amino acids long. Trimming stripped 0 bases from V and 8 bases from J, with 2 bases between. Germline V CDR1 and CDR2: DFQATT, SNEGSKA (reference sequence). The CDR3 protein is CSARDEPQHF. The CDR3 bases are TGCAGTGCTAGAGATGAGCCCCAGCATTTT.

V is TRBV5-1 and J is TRBJ2-3, with 8 bases identical to TRBD2. Germline assignment: CDR1 SGHRS and CDR2 YFSETQ. V shed 6 bases and J 2 bases; nucleotides not matched to a gene: 8. The CDR3 runs 15 residues. CDR3 amino acids: CASKVSGRNTDTQYF. CDR3 DNA: TGCGCCAGCAAGGTCAGCGGGAGAAACACAGATACGCAGTATTTT.

In this sample, this clonotype turned up many times. The chain couples TRBV20-1 to TRBJ2-7, with D unclear. Germline V gives CDR1 DFQATT, CDR2 SNEGSKA (reference sequence). The germline V and J ends were trimmed by 2 bases and 2 bases, with 10 bases remaining between them. The CDR3 length is 13 residues. The CDR3 sequence is CSARIQAAYEQYF. CDR3 coding DNA: TGCAGTGCTAGAATCCAGGCGGCCTACGAGCAGTACTTC.

The V call is TRBV6-1, the J call TRBJ2-7; 9 nucleotides agree with TRBD1. The CDR3 is 14 amino acids. CDR1 MNHNS and CDR2 SASEGT come from the germline V gene. V shed 7 bases and J 2 bases; nucleotides not matched to a gene: 6. The CDR3 sequence is CASTRDRETYEQYF. For the CDR3, the DNA is TGTGCCAGCACCCGGGACAGGGAGACCTACGAGCAGTACTTC.

This chain links TRBV20-1 with TRBJ2-1, with 10 bases fitting TRBD2. The CDR3 is 16 amino acids. The J segment lost 13 bases and the V segment lost 5 bases, leaving 20 bases of the junction unmatched. CDR1 is DFQATT, CDR2 SNEGSKA, per germline (reference sequence). The CDR3 region is CSAQDQRTSGLNFQFF. The CDR3 DNA reads TGCAGTGCTCAAGACCAGAGGACTAGCGGACTCAACTTCCAGTTCTTC.

The chain couples TRBV12-3 or TRBV12-4 to TRBJ2-1; 7 bases line up with TRBD2. CDR3 size: 15 residues. J was trimmed by 4 bases and V by 5 bases; bases with no gene match: 8. The CDR3 sequence: CASSPRGGRYNEQFF. CDR3 nucleotide sequence: TGTGCCAGCAGTCCCCGGGGCGGGAGATACAATGAGCAGTTCTTC.

The chain carries TRBV4-2 and TRBJ1-1; TRBD1 agrees at 8 bases. The CDR3 has 14 amino acids. With 5 bases clipped from V and 11 bases from J, the junction kept 13 bases outside the gene matches. The germline gives CDR1 LGHNA, CDR2 YNFKEQ. The CDR3 here is CASSSPGQAPPAFF. The DNA for the CDR3 is TGTGCCAGCAGCTCCCCGGGACAGGCCCCTCCGGCTTTCTTT.

There are many counts of this clonotype. The chain recombines TRBV4-2 with TRBJ2-1; no reliable D call. This CDR3 comprises 14 residues. Between the trimmed V and J ends, which lost 3 bases and 0 bases, there was a span of 6 bases. The germline V gene has CDR1 LGHNA and CDR2 YNFKEQ. CDR3 sequence (DNA): TGTGCCAGCAGCCAGGGAAGCTCCTACAATGAGCAGTTCTTC. Translation: CASSQGSSYNEQFF.

This clonotype was counted only a few times. The chain couples TRBV7-2 to TRBJ1-2; D gene ambiguous. The germline V gene has CDR1 SGHTA and CDR2 FQGNSA. V was shortened by 0 bases and J by 7 bases, with 12 bases between the two germline ends. This CDR3 has 14 residues. CDR3 coding DNA: TGTGCCAGCAGCTTAGCTAGCTGGGCCCTTGGCTACACCTTC. Translation gives CASSLASWALGYTF.

This clonotype has more than one count but fewer than ten. The V and J genes are TRBV20-1 and TRBJ2-7, with TRBD1 matching 8 bases. The V segment lost 2 bases and the J segment 5 bases; nucleotides outside the gene matches: 5. The length of the CDR3 is 13 residues. CDR1 and CDR2 from the germline V gene are DFQATT and SNEGSKA (reference sequence). For the CDR3, the DNA is TGCAGTGCTAGAAACGGACAGGGCCACGAGCAGTACTTC. Its translation: CSARNGQGHEQYF.

This clonotype was picked up many times. J is TRBJ2-7 and V is TRBV10-3; D not certain. V lost 5 bases to trimming and J lost 0 bases, with 23 bases between them. The CDR3 runs 18 residues. Per the germline V gene, CDR1 is ENHRY and CDR2 is SYGVKD. In DNA form, the CDR3 reads TGTGCCATCAGTCCATACCCCGGAGTGGGGAAAGACTCCTACGAGCAGTACTTC. This translates into CAISPYPGVGKDSYEQYF.

This clonotype was counted only a few times. The V gene is TRBV12-3 or TRBV12-4, the J gene TRBJ2-7; D might be TRBD2 (5 bases). V was cut by 6 bases and J by 5 bases, with 17 bases left in between. The CDR3 contains 14 residues. The CDR3 nucleotides are TGTGCCAGCAGCCTGGGAGTTCCTCCCCACGAGCAGTACTTC. Its translation: CASSLGVPPHEQYF.

This clonotype was observed a handful of times. The genes are TRBV6-4 and TRBJ1-2; a possible D gene is TRBD1 (5 bases). Trimming removed 8 bases from V and 4 bases from J, with 20 bases in between. From germline, CDR1 is MRHNA and CDR2 SNTAGT. This CDR3 spans 15 amino acids. CDR3 nucleotides: TGTGCCAGCCGGGAGGCAGGGACGAGGGCCTATGGCTACACCTTC. Translation gives CASREAGTRAYGYTF.

This rearrangement joins TRBV4-3 to TRBJ2-5; possibly TRBD1 or TRBD2 for D (5 bases each). Trimming removed 1 base at V and 7 bases at J, with 16 bases between. Germline CDR1 LGHNA, CDR2 YSLEER. There are 15 residues in the CDR3. CDR3 sequence reads: CASSQVRQGEVTQYF. CDR3 nucleotide sequence: TGCGCCAGCAGCCAAGTCCGGCAGGGAGAGGTGACCCAGTACTTC.

This clonotype has just a few counts. The CDR3 here is CSARDHRGRGLAEAFF. CDR3 in DNA: TGCAGTGCTAGAGATCACCGGGGCAGGGGGTTGGCTGAAGCTTTCTTT. The chain employs TRBV20-1 and TRBJ1-1; 7 positions match TRBD1. The CDR3 has 16 amino acids. In germline, CDR1 is DFQATT, CDR2 SNEGSKA (reference sequence). The V gene end was trimmed by 0 bases and the J gene end by 6 bases; junction bases not matched to a gene: 13.

In this sample, this clonotype turned up a few times. This chain links TRBV6-2 or TRBV6-3 with TRBJ2-4, with D perhaps assigned TRBD1 or TRBD2 (5 bases each). Per germline, CDR1 MNHEY and CDR2 SVGEGT. The CDR3 extends over 14 amino acids. Between the trimmed V and J ends, which lost 6 bases and 6 bases, there was a span of 15 bases. The CDR3 DNA sequence: TGTGCCAGCAGGCACGGGGCTCCCTTAAACATTCAGTACTTC. Translating gives CASRHGAPLNIQYF.

There are a few counts of this clonotype. V usage is TRBV10-1 and J usage is TRBJ2-7; TRBD2 matches at 12 bases. The CDR3 is 16 residues long. CDR1 and CDR2 from the germline V gene are WNHNN and SYGVQD (reference sequence). V dropped 3 bases and J dropped 4; count of bases not matched to a gene: 7. The chain's CDR3 is CASSDERTSGIYEQYF. The CDR3 region has the DNA TGCGCCAGCAGTGATGAGAGGACTAGCGGGATTTACGAGCAGTACTTC.

This clonotype was seen a few times. The chain combines TRBV24-1 with TRBJ2-5; the match to TRBD1 covers 10 bases. The germline gives CDR1 KGHDR, CDR2 SFDVKD. The CDR3 is 15 amino acids. The trim removed 4 bases at V and 5 bases at J, leaving 6 bases unmatched. In nucleotides, the CDR3 is TGTGCCACCAGTGAGGACAGGGGGAATTTGGAGACCCAGTACTTC. Translating it yields CATSEDRGNLETQYF.

The rearrangement joins TRBV11-2 to TRBJ2-7; 8 nucleotides match TRBD1. V shed 4 bases, J shed 3 bases, and the junction held 8 bases outside the gene matches. Germline-derived CDR1 and CDR2 are SGHAT and FQNNGV. The CDR3 consists of 15 residues. This CDR3 reads CASSSPRTGNYEQYF. The CDR3, as DNA: TGTGCCAGCAGCTCCCCAAGGACAGGGAACTACGAGCAGTACTTC.